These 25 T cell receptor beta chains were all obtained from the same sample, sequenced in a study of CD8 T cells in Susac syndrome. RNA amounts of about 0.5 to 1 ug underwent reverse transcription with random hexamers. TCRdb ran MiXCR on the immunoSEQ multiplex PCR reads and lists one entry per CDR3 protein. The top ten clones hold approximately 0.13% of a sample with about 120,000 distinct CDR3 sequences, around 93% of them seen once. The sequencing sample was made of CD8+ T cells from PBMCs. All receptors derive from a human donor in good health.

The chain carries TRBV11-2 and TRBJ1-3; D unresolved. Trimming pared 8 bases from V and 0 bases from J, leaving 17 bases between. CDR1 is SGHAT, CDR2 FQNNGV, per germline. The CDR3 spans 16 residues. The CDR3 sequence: CASRLSGGSSGNTIYF. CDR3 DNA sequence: TGTGCCAGCCGACTGAGCGGCGGATCCTCTGGAAACACCATATATTTT.

CDR3 protein: CASSLGGELYGYTF. The DNA for the CDR3 is TGTGCCAGCAGCTTAGGGGGGGAGCTCTATGGCTACACCTTC. This sequence joins TRBV7-2 and TRBJ1-2; possibly TRBD1 for D (5 bases). CDR3 length: 14 residues. Germline lookup yields CDR1 SGHTA and CDR2 FQGNSA. Trimming removed 1 base at V and 4 bases at J, with 10 bases between. Together with reference TRBV7-2 and TRBJ1-2, the CDR3 gives the full variable domain: GAGVSQSPSNKVTEKGKDVELRCDPISGHTALYWYRQSLGQGLEFLIYFQGNSAPDKSGLPSDRFSAERTGGSVSTLTIQRTQQEDSAVYLCASSLGGELYGYTFGSGTRLTVV.

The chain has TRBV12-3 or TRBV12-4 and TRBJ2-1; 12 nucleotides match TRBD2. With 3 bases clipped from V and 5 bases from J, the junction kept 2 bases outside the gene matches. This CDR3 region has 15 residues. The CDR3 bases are TGTGCCAGCAGTTTGACTAGCGGGAGCCACAATGAGCAGTTCTTC. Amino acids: CASSLTSGSHNEQFF.

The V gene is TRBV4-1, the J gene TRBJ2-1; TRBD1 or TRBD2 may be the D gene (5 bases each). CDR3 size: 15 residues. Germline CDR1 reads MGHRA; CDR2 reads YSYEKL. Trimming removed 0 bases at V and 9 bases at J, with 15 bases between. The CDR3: CASSQEISARGEQFF. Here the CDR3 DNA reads TGCGCCAGCAGCCAAGAGATCTCAGCGAGGGGTGAGCAGTTCTTC.

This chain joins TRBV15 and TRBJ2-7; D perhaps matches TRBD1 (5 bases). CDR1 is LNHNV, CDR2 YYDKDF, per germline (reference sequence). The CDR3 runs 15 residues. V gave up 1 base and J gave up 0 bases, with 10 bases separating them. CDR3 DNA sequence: TGTGCCACCAGCAGAGGGGCAGGGAACTCCTACGAGCAGTACTTC. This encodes CATSRGAGNSYEQYF. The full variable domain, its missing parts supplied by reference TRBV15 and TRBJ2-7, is DAMVIQNPRYQVTQFGKPVTLSCSQTLNHNVMYWYQQKSSQAPKLLFHYYDKDFNNEADTPDNFQSRRPNTSFCFLDIRSPGLGDTAMYLCATSRGAGNSYEQYFGPGTRLTVT.

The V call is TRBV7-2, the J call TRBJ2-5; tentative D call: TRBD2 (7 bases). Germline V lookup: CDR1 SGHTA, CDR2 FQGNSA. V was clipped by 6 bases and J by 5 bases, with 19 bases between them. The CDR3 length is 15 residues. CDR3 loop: CASSPRWGGLETQYF. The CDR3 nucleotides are TGTGCCAGCAGTCCTCGTTGGGGGGGGCTGGAGACCCAGTACTTC.

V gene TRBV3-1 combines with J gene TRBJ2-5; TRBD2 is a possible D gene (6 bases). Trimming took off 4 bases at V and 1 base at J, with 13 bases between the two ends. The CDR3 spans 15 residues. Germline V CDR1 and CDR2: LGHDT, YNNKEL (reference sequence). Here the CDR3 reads CASSPLKAGQETQYF. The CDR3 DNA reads TGTGCCAGCAGCCCGCTGAAAGCGGGCCAAGAGACCCAGTACTTC.

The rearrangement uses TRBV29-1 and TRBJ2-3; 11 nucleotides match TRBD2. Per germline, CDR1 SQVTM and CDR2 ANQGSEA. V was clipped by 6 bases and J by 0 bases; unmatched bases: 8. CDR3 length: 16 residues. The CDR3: CSVLGLADRSTDTQYF. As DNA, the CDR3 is TGCAGCGTCCTGGGACTAGCGGACCGAAGCACAGATACGCAGTATTTT.

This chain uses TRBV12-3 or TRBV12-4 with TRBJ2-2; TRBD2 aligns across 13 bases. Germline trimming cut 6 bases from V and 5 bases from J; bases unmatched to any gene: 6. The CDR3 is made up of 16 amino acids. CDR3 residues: CASSPTSGRGTGELFF. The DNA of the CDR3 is TGTGCCAGCAGCCCCACTAGCGGGAGGGGAACCGGGGAGCTGTTTTTT.

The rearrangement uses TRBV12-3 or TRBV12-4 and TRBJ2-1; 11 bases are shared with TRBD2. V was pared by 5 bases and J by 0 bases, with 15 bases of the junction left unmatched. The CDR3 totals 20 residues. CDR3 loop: CASSPWPGLAEGSSYNEQFF. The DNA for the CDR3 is TGTGCCAGCAGTCCCTGGCCGGGACTAGCGGAAGGTAGCTCCTACAATGAGCAGTTCTTC.

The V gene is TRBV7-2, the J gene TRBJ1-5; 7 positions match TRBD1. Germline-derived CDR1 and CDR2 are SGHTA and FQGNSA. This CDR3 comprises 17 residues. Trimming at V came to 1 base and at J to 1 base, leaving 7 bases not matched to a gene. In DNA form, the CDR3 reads TGTGCCAGCAGCTTAGTACCCCAGGGGGTAAGCAATCAGCCCCAGCATTTT. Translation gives CASSLVPQGVSNQPQHF.

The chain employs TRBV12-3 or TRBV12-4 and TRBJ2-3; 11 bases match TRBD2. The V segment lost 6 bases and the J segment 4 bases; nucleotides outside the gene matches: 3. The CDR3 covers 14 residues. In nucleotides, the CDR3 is TGTGCCAGCAGAAATAGCGGGAGGGCAGATACGCAGTATTTT. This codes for CASRNSGRADTQYF.

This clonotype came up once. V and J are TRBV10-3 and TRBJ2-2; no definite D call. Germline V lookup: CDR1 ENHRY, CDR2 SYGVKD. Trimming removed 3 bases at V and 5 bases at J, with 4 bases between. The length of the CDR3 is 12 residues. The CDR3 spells CAISDSTGELFF. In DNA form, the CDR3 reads TGTGCCATCAGTGACAGTACCGGGGAGCTGTTTTTT.

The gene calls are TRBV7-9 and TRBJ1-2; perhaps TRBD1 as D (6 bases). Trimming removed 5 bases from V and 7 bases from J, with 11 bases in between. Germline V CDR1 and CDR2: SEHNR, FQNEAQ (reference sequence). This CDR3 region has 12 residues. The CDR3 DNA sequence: TGTGCCAGCAGCGCAGGGGCGGGTGGCTACACCTTC. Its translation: CASSAGAGGYTF.

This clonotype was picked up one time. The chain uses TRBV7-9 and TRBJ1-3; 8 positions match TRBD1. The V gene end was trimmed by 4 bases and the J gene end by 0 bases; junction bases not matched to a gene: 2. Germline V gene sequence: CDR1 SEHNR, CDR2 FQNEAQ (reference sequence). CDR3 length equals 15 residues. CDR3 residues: CASSSRGPSGNTIYF. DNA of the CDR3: TGTGCCAGCAGCTCCAGGGGGCCCTCTGGAAACACCATATATTTT. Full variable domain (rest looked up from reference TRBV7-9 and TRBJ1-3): DTGVSQNPRHKITKRGQNVTFRCDPISEHNRLYWYRQTLGQGPEFLTYFQNEAQLEKSRLLSDRFSAERPKGSFSTLEIQRTEQGDSAMYLCASSSRGPSGNTIYFGEGSWLTVV.

The CDR3 sequence is CASSLRSSNYEQYF. The CDR3 bases are TGCGCCAGCAGCTTAAGGTCCTCGAACTACGAGCAGTACTTC. The rearrangement uses TRBV5-1 and TRBJ2-7; D is ambiguous. The CDR3 contains 14 residues. The V end lost 2 bases, the J end lost 3 bases, and 12 bases lay between the germline ends. From germline, CDR1 is SGHRS and CDR2 YFSETQ.

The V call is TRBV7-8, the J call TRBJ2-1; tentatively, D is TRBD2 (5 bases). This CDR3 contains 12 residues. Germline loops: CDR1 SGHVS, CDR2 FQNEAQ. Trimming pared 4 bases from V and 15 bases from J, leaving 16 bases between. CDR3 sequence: CASSSRAMPTFF. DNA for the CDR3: TGTGCCAGCAGCTCGAGGGCTATGCCGACGTTCTTC. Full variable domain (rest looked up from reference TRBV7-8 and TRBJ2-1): GAGVSQSPRYKVAKRGQDVALRCDPISGHVSLFWYQQALGQGPEFLTYFQNEAQLDKSGLPSDRFFAERPEGSVSTLKIQRTQQEDSAVYLCASSSRAMPTFFGPGTRLTVL.

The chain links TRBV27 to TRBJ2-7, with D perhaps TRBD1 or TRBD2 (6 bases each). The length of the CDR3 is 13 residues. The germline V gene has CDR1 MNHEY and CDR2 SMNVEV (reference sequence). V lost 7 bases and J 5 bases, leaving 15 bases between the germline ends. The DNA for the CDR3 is TGTGCCAGCAAATCCTCCGGGGGCAACGAGCAGTACTTC. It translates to CASKSSGGNEQYF.

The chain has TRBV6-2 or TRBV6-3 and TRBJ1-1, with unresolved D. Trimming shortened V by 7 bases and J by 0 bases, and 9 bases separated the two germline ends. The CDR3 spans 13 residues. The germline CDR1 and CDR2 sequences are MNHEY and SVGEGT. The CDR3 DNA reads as TGTGCCAGCAATCGCGGAATGAACACTGAAGCTTTCTTT. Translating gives CASNRGMNTEAFF.

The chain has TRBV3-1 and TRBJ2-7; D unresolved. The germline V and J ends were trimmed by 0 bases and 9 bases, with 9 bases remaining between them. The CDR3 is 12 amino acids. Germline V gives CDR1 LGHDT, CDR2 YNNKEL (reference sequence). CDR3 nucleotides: TGTGCCAGCAGCCAAGATTTAAGATCGCAGTACTTC. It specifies CASSQDLRSQYF.

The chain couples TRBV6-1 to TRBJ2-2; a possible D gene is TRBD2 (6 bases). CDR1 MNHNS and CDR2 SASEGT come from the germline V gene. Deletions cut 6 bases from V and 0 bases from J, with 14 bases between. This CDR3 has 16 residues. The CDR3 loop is CASRRTGDPNTGELFF. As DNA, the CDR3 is TGTGCCAGCAGGCGTACGGGAGATCCGAACACCGGGGAGCTGTTTTTT.

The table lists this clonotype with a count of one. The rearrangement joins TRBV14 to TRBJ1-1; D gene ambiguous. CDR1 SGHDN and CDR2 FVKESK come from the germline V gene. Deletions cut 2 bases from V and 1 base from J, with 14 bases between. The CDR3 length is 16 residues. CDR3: CASSQIFSKANTEAFF. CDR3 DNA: TGTGCCAGCAGCCAAATCTTTTCGAAGGCGAACACTGAAGCTTTCTTT.

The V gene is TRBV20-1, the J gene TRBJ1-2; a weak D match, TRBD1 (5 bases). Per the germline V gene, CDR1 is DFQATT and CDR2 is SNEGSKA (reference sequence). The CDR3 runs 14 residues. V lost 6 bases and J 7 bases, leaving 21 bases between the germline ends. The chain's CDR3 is CSANSAPGTAGYTF. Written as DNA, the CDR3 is TGCAGTGCGAATTCAGCACCAGGGACGGCTGGCTACACCTTC.

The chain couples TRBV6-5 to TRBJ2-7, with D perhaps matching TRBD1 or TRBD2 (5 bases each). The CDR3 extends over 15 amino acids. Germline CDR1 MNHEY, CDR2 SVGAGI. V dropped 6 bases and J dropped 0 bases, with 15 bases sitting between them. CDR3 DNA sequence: TGTGCCAGCAGAATCGGGACGCAGGCCTCCTACGAGCAGTACTTC. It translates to CASRIGTQASYEQYF.

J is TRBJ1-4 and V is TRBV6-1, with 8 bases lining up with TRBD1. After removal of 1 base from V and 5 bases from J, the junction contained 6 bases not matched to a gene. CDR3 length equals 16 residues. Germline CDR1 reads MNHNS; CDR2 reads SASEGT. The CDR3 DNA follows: TGTGCCAGCAGTGAAGGCCAGGGGGCAAAGAATGAAAAACTGTTTTTT. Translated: CASSEGQGAKNEKLFF.